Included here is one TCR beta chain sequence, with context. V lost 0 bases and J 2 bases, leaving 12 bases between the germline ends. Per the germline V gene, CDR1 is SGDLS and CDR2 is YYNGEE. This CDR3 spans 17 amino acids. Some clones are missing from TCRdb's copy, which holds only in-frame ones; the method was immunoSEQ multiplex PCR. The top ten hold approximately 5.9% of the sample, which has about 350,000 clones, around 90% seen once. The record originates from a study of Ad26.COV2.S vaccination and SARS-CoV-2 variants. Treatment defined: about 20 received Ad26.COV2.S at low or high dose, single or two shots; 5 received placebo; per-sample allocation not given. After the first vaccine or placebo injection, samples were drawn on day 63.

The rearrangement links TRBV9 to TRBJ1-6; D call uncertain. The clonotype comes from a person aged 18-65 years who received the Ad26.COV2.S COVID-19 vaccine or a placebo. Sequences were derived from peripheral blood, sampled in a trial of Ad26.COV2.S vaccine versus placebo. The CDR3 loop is CASSVGGSIAYNSPLHF. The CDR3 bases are TGTGCCAGCAGCGTAGGAGGGTCTATCGCCTATAATTCACCCCTCCACTTT.